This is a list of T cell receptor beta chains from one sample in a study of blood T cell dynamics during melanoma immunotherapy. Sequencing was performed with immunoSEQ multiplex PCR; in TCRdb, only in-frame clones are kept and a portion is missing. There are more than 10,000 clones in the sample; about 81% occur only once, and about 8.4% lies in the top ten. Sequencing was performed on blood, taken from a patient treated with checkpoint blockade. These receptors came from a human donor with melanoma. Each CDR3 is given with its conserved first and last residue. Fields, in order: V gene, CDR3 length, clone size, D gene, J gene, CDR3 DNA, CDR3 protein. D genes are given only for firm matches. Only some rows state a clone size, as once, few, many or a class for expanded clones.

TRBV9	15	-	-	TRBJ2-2	TGTGCCAGCAGCTCTGGCGGCAGCTCCACCGGGGAGCTGTTTTTT	CASSSGGSSTGELFF
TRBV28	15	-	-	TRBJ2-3	TGTGCCAGCAGACAACTACGCGGGACTTTGAATACGCAGTATTTT	CASRQLRGTLNTQYF
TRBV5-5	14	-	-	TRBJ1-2	TGTGCCAGCGGCCGGGGGGCGCGTAACTATGGCTACACCTTC	CASGRGARNYGYTF
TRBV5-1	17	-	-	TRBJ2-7	TGCGCCAGCAGCTTGGACCTATCCTCTATGTTTAATTACGAGCAGTACTTC	CASSLDLSSMFNYEQYF
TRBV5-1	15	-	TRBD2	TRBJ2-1	TGCGCCAGCAGCTTGGAGACTAGCGGGAGAGGTGAGCAGTTCTTC	CASSLETSGRGEQFF
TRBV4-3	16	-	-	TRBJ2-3	TGCGCCAGCAGCGCCGCCGGGACATCAGGCACAGATACGCAGTATTTT	CASSAAGTSGTDTQYF
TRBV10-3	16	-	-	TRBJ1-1	TGTGCCATCAGTGGCCCACGGGGTTCTAGGAACACTGAAGCTTTCTTT	CAISGPRGSRNTEAFF
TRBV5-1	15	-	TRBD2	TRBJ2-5	TGCGCCAGCAGCTTGGGTGCGGGGGACCTGGAGACCCAGTACTTC	CASSLGAGDLETQYF
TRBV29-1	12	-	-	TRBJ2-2	TGCAGCGTTGGACAGCCCACCGGGGAGCTGTTTTTT	CSVGQPTGELFF
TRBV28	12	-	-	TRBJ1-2	TGTGCCAGCAGCCAGGGATACTATGGCTACACCTTC	CASSQGYYGYTF
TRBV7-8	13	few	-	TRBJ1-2	TGTGCCAGCAGCTCCAGGATCAACTATGGCTACACCTTC	CASSSRINYGYTF
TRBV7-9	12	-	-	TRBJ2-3	TGTGCCCACGAGGGTCAGACAGATACGCAGTATTTT	CAHEGQTDTQYF
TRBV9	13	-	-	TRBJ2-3	TGTGCCAGCGCACTAGCTCGCACAGATACGCAGTATTTT	CASALARTDTQYF
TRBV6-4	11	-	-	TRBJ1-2	TGTGCCAGCAAGGGGGGGCGCGGCTACACCTTC	CASKGGRGYTF
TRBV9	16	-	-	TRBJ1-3	TGTGCCAGCAGCGTAGACAGGCAGCGCCGCGGAAGCACCATATATTTT	CASSVDRQRRGSTIYF
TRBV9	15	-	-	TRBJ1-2	TGTGCCAGCAGTACGGACACACCATCTAACTATGGCTACACCTTC	CASSTDTPSNYGYTF
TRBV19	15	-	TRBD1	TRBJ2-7	TGTGCCAGTAGTTCAGCCGGGACAGGGATCTACGAGCAGTACTTC	CASSSAGTGIYEQYF
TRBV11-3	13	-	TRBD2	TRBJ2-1	TGTGCCAGCAGCCCTGGGACTAGCGGTGAGCAGTTCTTC	CASSPGTSGEQFF
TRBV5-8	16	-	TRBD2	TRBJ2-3	TGTGCCAGCAGCCCGGGACTAGCGGGAGAAGCAGATACGCAGTATTTT	CASSPGLAGEADTQYF
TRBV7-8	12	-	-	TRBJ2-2	TGTGCCAGCAGCTTCAGGACCGGGGAGCTGTTTTTT	CASSFRTGELFF
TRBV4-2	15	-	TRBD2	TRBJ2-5	TGTGCCAGCAGCCAAGTTACTAGCGGGGCTGAGACCCAGTACTTC	CASSQVTSGAETQYF
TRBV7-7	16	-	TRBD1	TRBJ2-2	TGTGCCAGCAGCCAAGGACAGGGGGCGAACACCGGGGAGCTGTTTTTT	CASSQGQGANTGELFF
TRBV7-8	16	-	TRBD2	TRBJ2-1	TGTGCCAGCAGCTTAATCGCGACTAGCGGAGAAAATGAGCAGTTCTTC	CASSLIATSGENEQFF
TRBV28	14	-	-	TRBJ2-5	TGTGCCAGCAGCCCTTTGGGACGCCAAGAGACCCAGTACTTC	CASSPLGRQETQYF
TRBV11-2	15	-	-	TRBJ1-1	TGTGCCAGCAGCCCTGGGGCTATGGAGGTCCCAGAAGCTTTCTTT	CASSPGAMEVPEAFF
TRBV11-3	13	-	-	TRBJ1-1	TGTGCCAGCAGCTTAATGCCGAACACTGAAGCTTTCTTT	CASSLMPNTEAFF
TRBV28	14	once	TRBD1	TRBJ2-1	TGTGCCAGCAGAACAGGGGCCTCCTTCAATGAGCAGTTCTTC	CASRTGASFNEQFF
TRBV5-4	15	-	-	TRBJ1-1	TGTGCCAGCAGCCTCCAGACAGGAGGGAACACTGAAGCTTTCTTT	CASSLQTGGNTEAFF
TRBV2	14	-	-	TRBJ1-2	TGTGCCAGCATAAGAATAGAAACCAACTATGGCTACACCTTC	CASIRIETNYGYTF